This T cell receptor (beta chain) is from a study of immune evolution from preneoplasia to lung adenocarcinoma (dated by TCRdb to about 2021). Some background on the complete study: HLA loss of heterozygosity was observed in roughly 6.8%, 16% and 36% of AIS, MIA and ADC lesions, respectively, and was not observed in any AAH lesions. In total, the cohort included 50 to 60 patients with pulmonary nodules, all of whom underwent surgical resection. The study reported that about 100 samples were used for TCR sequencing. A total of over 50 patients contributed TCR sequencing data. The immune data were combined with whole exome sequencing and methylation data from the same cohort of nodules. Sample size was determined by specimen availability and not by a prior power calculation. The study used immune gene expression, TCR sequencing and multiplex immunofluorescence to profile the immune contexture of lung adenocarcinoma precursors and invasive adenocarcinoma. Resected precursor lesions (AAH, AIS, MIA) and invasive adenocarcinomas were compared with paired morphologically normal lung tissue. POLYSOLVER was used to infer Class I HLA alleles from exome data, and LOHHLA was used to detect allele-specific HLA loss. What the authors observed across the whole study: Because every patient came from Japan and China, how well the results apply to Western populations was uncertain. The highest top T cell clone frequencies were observed in normal lung, and a progressive decrease in top T cell clone frequencies appeared to occur from AAH through AIS, MIA and invasive adenocarcinoma. The findings were based on association rather than direct causation, and larger cohorts with long-term follow-up and longitudinal biopsies were deemed needed. T cell clonality was highest in KRAS-mutant nodules compared with EGFR-mutant or double wild-type lesions. The highest clonality was observed in normal lung, whereas higher T cell density and diversity but lower clonality appeared to be present in later-stage lesions.

Resection was performed on patients in Japan or China between the mid-2010s and the late 2010s. Histologic diagnosis of each case was confirmed independently by two lung cancer pathologists on H&E slides. Premalignant or tumor cells were enriched for nucleic acid extraction by macro-dissection performed after pathologic assessment. The AllPrep DNA/RNA FFPE Kit was used to isolate DNA from FFPE tissue. Using the immunoSEQ hsTCRbeta Kit, TCR beta CDR3 regions were sequenced from DNA. In the source study's methods: The ImmunoSEQ Analyzer was used to analyse the TCR sequencing data. T cell clonality was defined as 1 minus Pielou's evenness, as computed on productive rearrangements. The inverse Simpson index, applied to productive templates, was used to measure T cell diversity. T cell density was defined as TCR beta template counts normalized to usable DNA, with usable DNA estimated by amplifying and sequencing housekeeping genes. TCR metrics were compared across histologic stages using two-sided Kruskal-Wallis tests. The immuneACCESS repertoire file appears here via TCRdb, limited to in-frame rearrangements. These files lack a portion of the clones; in checked studies, under half of the deficit traces to unresolved V genes, and the cause of the others is not known. From that table come the V and J calls and clone size; the DNA was used to work out D and trimming. For this sample there are 3,600 or so clones; around 75% appear just once. 12% of the sample comes from the top ten.

The CDR3 sequence holds 12 residues, the cysteine and phenylalanine included. The entry retains the CDR3 DNA only, 36 bases that are in frame from base 1. Trimming at the junction amounts to 6 bases on V and 3 bases on J, and the germline ends lie 9 bases apart. The germline V gene (reference sequence) supplies CDR1 LNHDA and CDR2 SQIVND. About this clone: Its binding antigen is unknown. It has no much larger one-base neighbor in the sample; base qualities were not kept.

The sequence is built from TRBV19 and TRBJ2-7; a tentative D match to TRBD2 spans 6 bases. The sequencing sample was made of FFPE lung adenocarcinoma in situ tissue. Taken with the paper, the label for cell subset or site translates to: preinvasive adenocarcinoma in situ (AIS). The receptor was isolated from a person between 60 and 79 years old with lung adenocarcinoma. The sequenced DNA is TGTGCCAGTAGAGCGACTAGCTACGAGCAGTACTTC. This encodes CASRATSYEQYF.